This TCR beta chain appears in the sequencing data of a study of blood T cell repertoires in COVID-19. In its sample, this clone was seen a few times. Data came from immunoSEQ multiplex PCR; TCRdb stores just in-frame clones and leaves some out. There are around 300,000 clones in the sample; 80% to 90% occur only once, and roughly 2.5% lies in the top ten. The origin of this receptor is a woman aged 18-30 years who had recovered from COVID-19. Sequencing was done on a sample of PBMCs or T cells enriched from blood (not recorded which).

The CDR3 loop reads CASSQDLGAVAYEQYF. CDR3 DNA: TGTGCCAGCAGCCAAGATTTAGGGGCTGTGGCCTACGAGCAGTACTTC. The gene calls are TRBV14 and TRBJ2-7, with a tentative D call TRBD1 (5 bases). Germline CDR1 SGHDN, CDR2 FVKESK. This CDR3 spans 16 amino acids. The V end lost 0 bases, the J end lost 2 bases, and 14 bases lay between the germline ends.